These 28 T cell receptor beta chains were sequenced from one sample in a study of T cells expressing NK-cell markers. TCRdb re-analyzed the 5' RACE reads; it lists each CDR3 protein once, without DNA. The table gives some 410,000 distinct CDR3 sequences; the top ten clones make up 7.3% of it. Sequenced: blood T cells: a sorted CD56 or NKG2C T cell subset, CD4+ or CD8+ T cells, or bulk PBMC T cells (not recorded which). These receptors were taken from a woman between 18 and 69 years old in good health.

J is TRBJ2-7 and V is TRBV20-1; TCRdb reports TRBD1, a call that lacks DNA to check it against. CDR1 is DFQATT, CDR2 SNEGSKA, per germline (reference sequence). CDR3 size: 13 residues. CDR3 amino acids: CSARYGTGYEQYF.

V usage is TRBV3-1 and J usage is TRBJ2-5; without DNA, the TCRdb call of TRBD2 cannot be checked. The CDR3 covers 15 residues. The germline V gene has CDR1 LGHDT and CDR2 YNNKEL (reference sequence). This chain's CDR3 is CASSQHSGNQETQYF.

The CDR3 here is CASSSWDGGEKLFF. The rearrangement uses TRBV11-2 and TRBJ1-4; TCRdb designates TRBD1, a call that cannot be tested without DNA. CDR1 is SGHAT, CDR2 FQNNGV, per germline. CDR3 length equals 14 residues.

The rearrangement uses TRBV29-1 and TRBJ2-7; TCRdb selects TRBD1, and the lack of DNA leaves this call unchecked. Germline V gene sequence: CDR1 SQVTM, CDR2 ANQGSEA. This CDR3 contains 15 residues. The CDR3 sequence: CSVAKTGTWGYEQYF.

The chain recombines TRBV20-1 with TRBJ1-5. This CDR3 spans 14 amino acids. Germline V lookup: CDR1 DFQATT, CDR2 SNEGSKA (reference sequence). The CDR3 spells CSAEPSEDNQPQHF.

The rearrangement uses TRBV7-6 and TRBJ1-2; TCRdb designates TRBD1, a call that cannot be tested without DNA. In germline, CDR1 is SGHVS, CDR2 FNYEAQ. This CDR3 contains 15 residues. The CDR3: CASSLGAGDAVGYTF.

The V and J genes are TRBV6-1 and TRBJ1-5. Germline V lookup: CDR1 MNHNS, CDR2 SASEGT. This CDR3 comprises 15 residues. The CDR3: CASKGSLGGNQPQHF.

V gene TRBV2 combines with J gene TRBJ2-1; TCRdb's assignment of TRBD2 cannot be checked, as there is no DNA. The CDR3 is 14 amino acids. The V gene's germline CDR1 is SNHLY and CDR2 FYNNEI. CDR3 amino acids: CASSEAGGSNEQFF. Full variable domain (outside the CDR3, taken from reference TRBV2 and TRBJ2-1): EPEVTQTPSHQVTQMGQEVILRCVPISNHLYFYWYRQILGQKVEFLVSFYNNEISEKSEIFDDQFSVERPDGSNFTLKIRSTKLEDSAMYFCASSEAGGSNEQFFGPGTRLTVL.

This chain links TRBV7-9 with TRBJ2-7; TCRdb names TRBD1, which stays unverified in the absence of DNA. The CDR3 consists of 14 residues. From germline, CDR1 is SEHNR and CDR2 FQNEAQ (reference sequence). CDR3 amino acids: CASSWGETFYEQYF.

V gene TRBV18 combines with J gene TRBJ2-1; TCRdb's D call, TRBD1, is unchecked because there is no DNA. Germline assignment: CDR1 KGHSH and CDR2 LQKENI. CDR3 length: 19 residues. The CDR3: CASSPSRFPPQRSYNEQFF.

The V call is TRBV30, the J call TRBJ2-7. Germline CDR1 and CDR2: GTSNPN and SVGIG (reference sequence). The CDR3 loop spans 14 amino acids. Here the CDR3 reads CAWSVGNLPSEEYF.

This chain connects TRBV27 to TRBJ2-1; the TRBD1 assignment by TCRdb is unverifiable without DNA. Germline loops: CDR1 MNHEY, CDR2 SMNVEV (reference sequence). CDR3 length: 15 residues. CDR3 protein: CASSLVGGGHNEQFF.

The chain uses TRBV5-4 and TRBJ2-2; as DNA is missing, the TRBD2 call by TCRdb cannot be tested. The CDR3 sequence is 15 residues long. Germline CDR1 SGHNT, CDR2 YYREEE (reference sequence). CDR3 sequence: CASSNGLATTGELFF.

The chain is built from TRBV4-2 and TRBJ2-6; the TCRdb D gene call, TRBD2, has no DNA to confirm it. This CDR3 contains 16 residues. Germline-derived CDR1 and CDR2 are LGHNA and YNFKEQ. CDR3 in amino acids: CASSQVPSGGANVLTF.

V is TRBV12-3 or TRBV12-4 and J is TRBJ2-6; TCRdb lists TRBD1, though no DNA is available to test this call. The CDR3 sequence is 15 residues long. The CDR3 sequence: CATGQGGLLANVLTF.

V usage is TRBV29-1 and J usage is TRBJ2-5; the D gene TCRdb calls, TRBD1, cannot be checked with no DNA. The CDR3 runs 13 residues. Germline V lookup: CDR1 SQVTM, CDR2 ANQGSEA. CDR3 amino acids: CSAIGGAGETQYF.

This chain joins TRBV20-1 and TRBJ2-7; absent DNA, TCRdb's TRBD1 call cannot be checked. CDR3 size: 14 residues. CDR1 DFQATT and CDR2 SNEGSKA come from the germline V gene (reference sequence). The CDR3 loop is CSAKQGAEFYEQYF.

CDR3 sequence: CASSLASSGTRSKAFF. V usage is TRBV11-2 and J usage is TRBJ1-1; without DNA, the TCRdb call of TRBD1 cannot be checked. Germline V gene data show CDR1 as SGHAT and CDR2 as FQNNGV. This CDR3 has 16 amino acids.

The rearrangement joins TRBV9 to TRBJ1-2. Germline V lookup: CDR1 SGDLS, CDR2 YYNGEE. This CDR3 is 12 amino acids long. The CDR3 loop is CASSVSGNGYTF.

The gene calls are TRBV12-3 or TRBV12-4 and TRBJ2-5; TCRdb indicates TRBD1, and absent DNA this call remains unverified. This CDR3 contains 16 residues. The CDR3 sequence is CASSVTGGRALVTQYF.

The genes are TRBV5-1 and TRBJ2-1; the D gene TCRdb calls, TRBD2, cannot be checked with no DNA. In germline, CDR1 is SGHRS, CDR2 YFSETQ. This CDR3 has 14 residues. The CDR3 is CASSASSFYNEQFF. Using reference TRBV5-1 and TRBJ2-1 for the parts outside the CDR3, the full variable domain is KAGVTQTPRYLIKTRGQQVTLSCSPISGHRSVSWYQQTPGQGLQFLFEYFSETQRNKGNFPGRFSGRQFSNSRSEMNVSTLELGDSALYLCASSASSFYNEQFFGPGTRLTVL.

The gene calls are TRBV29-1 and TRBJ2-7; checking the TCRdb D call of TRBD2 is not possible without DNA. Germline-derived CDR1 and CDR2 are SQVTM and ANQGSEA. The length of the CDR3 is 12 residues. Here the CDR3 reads CSVRGLATRQYF.

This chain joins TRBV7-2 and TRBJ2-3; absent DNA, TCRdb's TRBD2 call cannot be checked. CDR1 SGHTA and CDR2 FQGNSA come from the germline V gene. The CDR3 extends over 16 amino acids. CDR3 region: CASSFPAGGTTDTQYF.

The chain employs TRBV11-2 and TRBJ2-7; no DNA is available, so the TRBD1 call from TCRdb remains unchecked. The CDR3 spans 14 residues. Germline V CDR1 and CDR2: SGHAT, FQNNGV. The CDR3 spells CASSLDPENYEQYF.

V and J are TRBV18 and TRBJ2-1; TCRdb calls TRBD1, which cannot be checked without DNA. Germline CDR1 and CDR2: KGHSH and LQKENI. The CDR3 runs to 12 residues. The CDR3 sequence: CASSPGAAGEFF.

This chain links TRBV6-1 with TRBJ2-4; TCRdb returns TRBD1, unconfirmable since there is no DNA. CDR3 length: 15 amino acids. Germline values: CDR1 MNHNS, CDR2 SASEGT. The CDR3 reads CASTDWGGRSFIQYF.

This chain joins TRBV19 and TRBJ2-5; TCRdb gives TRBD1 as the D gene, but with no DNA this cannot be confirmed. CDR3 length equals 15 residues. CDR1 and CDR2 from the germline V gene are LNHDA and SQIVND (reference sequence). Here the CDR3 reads CASSLRRGGQETQYF.

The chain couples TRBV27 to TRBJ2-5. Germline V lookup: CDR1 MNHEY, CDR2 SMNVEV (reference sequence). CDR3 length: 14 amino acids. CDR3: CASSFGQYQETQYF.